What follows is one T cell receptor beta chain and its context. The data originate from a study of T cell changes during pregnancy in multiple sclerosis. Some clones are missing from TCRdb's copy, which holds only in-frame ones; the method was immunoSEQ multiplex PCR. The table has tens of thousands of clones, approximately 92% seen once. This TCR came from a female donor with multiple sclerosis, enrolled in a pregnancy study. The sample in question was peripheral blood, obtained after pregnancy.

CDR3 protein: CASSRKSSGGPETQYF. Written as DNA, the CDR3 is TGTGCCAGCAGCCGAAAATCTAGCGGGGGCCCCGAGACCCAGTACTTC. The gene calls are TRBV7-2 and TRBJ2-5; 10 bases align to TRBD2. The germline CDR1 and CDR2 sequences are SGHTA and FQGNSA. V gave up 5 bases and J gave up 5 bases; unmatched junction bases: 11. This CDR3 contains 16 residues.